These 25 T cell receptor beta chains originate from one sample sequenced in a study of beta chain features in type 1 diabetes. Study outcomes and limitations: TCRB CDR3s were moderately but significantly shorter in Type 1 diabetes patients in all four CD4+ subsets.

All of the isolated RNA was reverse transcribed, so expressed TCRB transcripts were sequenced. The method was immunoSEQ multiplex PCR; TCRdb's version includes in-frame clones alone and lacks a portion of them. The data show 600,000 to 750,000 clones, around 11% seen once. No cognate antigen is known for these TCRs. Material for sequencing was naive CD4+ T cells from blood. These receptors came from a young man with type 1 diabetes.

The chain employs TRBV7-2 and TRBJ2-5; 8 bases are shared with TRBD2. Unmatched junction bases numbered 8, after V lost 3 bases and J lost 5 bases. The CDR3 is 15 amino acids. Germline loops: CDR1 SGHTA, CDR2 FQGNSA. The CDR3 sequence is CASSFSAGAAETQYF. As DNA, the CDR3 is TGTGCCAGCAGCTTCTCAGCGGGGGCCGCGGAGACCCAGTACTTC.

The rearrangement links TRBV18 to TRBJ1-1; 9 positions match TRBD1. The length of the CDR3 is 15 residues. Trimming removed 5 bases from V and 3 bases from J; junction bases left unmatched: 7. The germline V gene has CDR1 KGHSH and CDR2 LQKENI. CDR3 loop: CASSLTGGWDTEAFF. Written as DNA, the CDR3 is TGTGCCAGCTCATTAACAGGGGGCTGGGACACTGAAGCTTTCTTT.

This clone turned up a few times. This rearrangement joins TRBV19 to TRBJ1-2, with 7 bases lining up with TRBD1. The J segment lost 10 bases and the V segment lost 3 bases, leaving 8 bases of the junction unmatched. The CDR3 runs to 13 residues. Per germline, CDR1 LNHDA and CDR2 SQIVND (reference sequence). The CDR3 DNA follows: TGTGCCAGTAGTATTCCTGCGGGACAGCTCTACACCTTC. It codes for CASSIPAGQLYTF.

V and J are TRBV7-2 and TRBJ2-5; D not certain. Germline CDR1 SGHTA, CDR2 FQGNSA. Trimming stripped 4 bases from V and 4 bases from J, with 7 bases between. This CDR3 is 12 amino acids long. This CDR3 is CASSSTLETQYF. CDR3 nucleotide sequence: TGTGCCAGCAGCTCAACCCTAGAGACCCAGTACTTC.

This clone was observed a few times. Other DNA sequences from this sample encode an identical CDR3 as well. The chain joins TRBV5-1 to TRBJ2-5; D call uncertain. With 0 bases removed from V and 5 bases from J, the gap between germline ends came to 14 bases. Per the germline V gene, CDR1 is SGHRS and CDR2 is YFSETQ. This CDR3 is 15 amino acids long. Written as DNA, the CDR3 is TGCGCCAGCAGCTTGGACGGCCTTGCCCCGGAGACCCAGTACTTC. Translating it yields CASSLDGLAPETQYF.

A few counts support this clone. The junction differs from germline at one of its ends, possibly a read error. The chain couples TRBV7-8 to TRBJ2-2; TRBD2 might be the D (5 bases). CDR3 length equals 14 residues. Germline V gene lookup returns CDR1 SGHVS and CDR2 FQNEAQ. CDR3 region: CASRVGTDPGKLFF. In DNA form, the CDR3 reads TGTGCCAGCAGGGTCGGTACCGATCCCGGGAAGCTGTTTTTT.

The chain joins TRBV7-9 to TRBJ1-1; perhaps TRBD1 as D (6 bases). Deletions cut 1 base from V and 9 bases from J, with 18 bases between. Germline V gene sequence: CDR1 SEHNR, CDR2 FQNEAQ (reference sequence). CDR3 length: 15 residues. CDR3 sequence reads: CASSLESWRDTQAFF. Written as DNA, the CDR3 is TGTGCCAGCAGCTTAGAATCGTGGAGGGACACCCAAGCTTTCTTT.

CDR3 protein: CASSVGGGGQGRNEQYF. In nucleotides, the CDR3 is TGTGCCAGCAGCGTAGGGGGTGGAGGGCAGGGAAGGAACGAGCAGTACTTC. The chain carries TRBV9 and TRBJ2-7; tentative D call: TRBD2 (6 bases). Germline values: CDR1 SGDLS, CDR2 YYNGEE. The CDR3 extends over 17 amino acids. V dropped 0 bases and J dropped 5 bases, with 21 bases sitting between them. The whole variable domain, filled in from reference TRBV9 and TRBJ2-7, reads DSGVTQTPKHLITATGQRVTLRCSPRSGDLSVYWYQQSLDQGLQFLIQYYNGEERAKGNILERFSAQQFPDLHSELNLSSLELGDSALYFCASSVGGGGQGRNEQYFGPGTRLTVT.

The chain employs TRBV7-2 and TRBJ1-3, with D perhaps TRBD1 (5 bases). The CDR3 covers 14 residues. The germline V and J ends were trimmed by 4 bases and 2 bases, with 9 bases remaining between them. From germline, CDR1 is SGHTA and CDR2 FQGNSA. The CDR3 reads CASSSGTAGNTIYF. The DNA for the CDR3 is TGTGCCAGCAGCTCCGGGACGGCTGGAAACACCATATATTTT.

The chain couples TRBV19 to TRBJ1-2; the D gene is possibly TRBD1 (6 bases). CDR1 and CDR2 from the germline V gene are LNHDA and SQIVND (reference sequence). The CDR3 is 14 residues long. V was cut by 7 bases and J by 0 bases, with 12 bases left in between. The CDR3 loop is CASTRDTTNYGYTF. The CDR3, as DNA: TGTGCCAGTACCCGGGACACCACTAACTATGGCTACACCTTC.

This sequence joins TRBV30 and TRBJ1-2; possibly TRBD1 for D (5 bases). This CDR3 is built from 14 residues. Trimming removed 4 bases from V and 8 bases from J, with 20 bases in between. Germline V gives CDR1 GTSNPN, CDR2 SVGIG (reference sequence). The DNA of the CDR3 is TGTGCCTGGACTTCCCAGGGAAGGGAACGGGGCTACACCTTC. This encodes CAWTSQGRERGYTF.

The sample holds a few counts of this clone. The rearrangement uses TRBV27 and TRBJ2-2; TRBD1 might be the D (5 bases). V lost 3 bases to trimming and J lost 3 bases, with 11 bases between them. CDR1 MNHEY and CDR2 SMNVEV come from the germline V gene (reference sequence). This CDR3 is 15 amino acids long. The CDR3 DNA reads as TGTGCCAGCAGTTTTAGGATACAGGACACCGGGGAGCTGTTTTTT. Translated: CASSFRIQDTGELFF.

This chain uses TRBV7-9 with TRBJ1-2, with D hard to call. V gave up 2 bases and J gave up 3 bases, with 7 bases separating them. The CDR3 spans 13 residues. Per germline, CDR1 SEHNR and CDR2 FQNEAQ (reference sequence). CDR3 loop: CASSLTPDYGYTF. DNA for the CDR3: TGTGCCAGCAGCTTAACCCCCGACTATGGCTACACCTTC.

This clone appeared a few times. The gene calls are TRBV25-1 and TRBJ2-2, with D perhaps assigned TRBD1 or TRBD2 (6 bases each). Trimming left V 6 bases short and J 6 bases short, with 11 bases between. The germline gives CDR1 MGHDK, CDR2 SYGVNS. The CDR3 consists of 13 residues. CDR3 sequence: CASSLGGPGELFF. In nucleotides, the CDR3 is TGTGCCAGCAGCCTAGGGGGGCCCGGGGAGCTGTTTTTT.

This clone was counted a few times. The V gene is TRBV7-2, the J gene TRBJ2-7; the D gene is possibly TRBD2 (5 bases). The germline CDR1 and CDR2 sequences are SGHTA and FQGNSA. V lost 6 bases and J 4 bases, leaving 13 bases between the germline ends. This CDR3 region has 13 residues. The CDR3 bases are TGTGCCAGCAGTTCCCAACGGGAATACGAGCAGTACTTC. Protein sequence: CASSSQREYEQYF. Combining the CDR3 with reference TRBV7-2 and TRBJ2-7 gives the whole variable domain GAGVSQSPSNKVTEKGKDVELRCDPISGHTALYWYRQSLGQGLEFLIYFQGNSAPDKSGLPSDRFSAERTGGSVSTLTIQRTQQEDSAVYLCASSSQREYEQYFGPGTRLTVT.

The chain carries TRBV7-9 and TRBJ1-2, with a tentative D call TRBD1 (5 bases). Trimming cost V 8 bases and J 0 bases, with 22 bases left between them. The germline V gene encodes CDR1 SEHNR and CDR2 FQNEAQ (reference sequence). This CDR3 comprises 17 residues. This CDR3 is CASCRAGQGRSNYGYTF. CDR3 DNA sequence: TGTGCCAGCTGCCGAGCAGGGCAAGGGCGCTCTAACTATGGCTACACCTTC.

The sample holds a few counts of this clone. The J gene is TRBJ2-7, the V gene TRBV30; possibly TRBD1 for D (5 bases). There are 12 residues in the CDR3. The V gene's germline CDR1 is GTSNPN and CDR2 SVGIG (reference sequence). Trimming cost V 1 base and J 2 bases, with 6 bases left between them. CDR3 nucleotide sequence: TGTGCCTGGAGTGGGACACCCTACGAGCAGTACTTC. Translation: CAWSGTPYEQYF.

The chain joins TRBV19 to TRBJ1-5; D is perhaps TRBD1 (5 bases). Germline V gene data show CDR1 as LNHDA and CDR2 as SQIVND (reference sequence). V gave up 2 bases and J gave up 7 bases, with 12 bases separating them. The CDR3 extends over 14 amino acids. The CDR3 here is CASSIRQGSQPQHF. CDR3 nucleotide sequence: TGTGCCAGTAGTATACGGCAGGGTTCGCAGCCCCAGCATTTT.

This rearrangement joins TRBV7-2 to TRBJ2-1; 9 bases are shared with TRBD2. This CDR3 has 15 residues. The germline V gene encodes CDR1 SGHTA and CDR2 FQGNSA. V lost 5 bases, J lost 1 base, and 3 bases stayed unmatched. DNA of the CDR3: TGTGCCAGCAGCCGCGGGGGGGAGTCCTACAATGAGCAGTTCTTC. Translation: CASSRGGESYNEQFF.

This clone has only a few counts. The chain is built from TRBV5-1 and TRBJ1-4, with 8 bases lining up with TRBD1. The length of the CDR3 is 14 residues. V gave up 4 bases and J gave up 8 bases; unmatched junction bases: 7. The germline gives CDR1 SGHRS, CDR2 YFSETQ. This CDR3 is CASSPGQGREKLFF. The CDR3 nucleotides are TGCGCCAGCAGCCCAGGACAGGGCAGAGAAAAACTGTTTTTT.

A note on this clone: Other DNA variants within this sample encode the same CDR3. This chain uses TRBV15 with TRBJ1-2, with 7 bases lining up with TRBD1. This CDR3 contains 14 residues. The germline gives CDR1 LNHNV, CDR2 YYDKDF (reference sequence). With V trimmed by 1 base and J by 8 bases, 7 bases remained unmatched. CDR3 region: CATSRGNRGGGYTF. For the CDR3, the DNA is TGTGCCACCAGCAGAGGGAACAGGGGAGGGGGCTACACCTTC.

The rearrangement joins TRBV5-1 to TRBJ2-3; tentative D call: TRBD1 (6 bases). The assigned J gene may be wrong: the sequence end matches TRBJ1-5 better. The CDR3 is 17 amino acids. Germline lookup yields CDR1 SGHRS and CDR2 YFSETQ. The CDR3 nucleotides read TGCGCCAGCAGCTTGGTGGGGACACCCCTTAGGGCAGATACGCAGCATTTT. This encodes CASSLVGTPLRADTQHF.

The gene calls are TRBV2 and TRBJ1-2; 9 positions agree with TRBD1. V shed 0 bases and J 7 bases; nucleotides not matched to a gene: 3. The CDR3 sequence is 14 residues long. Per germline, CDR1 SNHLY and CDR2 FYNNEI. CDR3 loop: CASSEAGTGSGYTF. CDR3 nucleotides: TGTGCCAGCAGTGAAGCGGGGACAGGGAGTGGCTACACCTTC. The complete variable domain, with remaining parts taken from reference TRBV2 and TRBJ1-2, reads EPEVTQTPSHQVTQMGQEVILRCVPISNHLYFYWYRQILGQKVEFLVSFYNNEISEKSEIFDDQFSVERPDGSNFTLKIRSTKLEDSAMYFCASSEAGTGSGYTFGSGTRLTVV.

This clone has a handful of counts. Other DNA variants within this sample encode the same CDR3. The CDR3 spells CASSSTGEANYGYTF. CDR3 sequence (DNA): TGTGCCAGCAGTAGTACAGGCGAAGCTAACTATGGCTACACCTTC. This chain uses TRBV28 with TRBJ1-2, with a possible D match to TRBD1 (5 bases). Trimming took off 5 bases at V and 0 bases at J, with 13 bases between the two ends. The CDR3 is 15 residues long. The germline gives CDR1 MDHEN, CDR2 SYDVKM.

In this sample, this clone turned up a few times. CDR3 loop: CASSQVWGRETQYF. CDR3 nucleotide sequence: TGCGCCAGCAGCCAAGTCTGGGGCCGGGAGACCCAGTACTTC. The J gene is TRBJ2-5, the V gene TRBV4-3; D might be TRBD1 (5 bases). Germline CDR1 reads LGHNA; CDR2 reads YSLEER. The V end was cut by 1 base, the J end by 5 bases, with 11 bases between. The CDR3 is 14 residues long.